These 10 T cell receptor beta chains were sequenced from one sample in a study of blood T cell repertoires in COVID-19 (TCRdb year 2020). The method was the immunoSEQ multiplex PCR assay. Here the immuneACCESS table is served through TCRdb, limited to in-frame sequences with V and J called. Missing clones are a known gap in these copies; in checked studies unresolved V genes cover under half, and the rest lacks a known reason. The sample includes fewer than 45,000 clones, with over 65% observed a single time. The biggest ten clones account for roughly 2% of the sample. Specimen: peripheral blood. The source is a man in his fifties or sixties with active COVID-19.

A single count supports this clone. The genes are TRBV7-9 and TRBJ2-5; unclear D gene. Trimming left V 6 bases short and J 4 bases short, with 12 bases between. The CDR3 runs to 13 residues. CDR1 is SEHNR and CDR2 is FQNEAQ in the germline V gene (reference sequence). Written as DNA, the CDR3 is TGTGCCAGCAGGATAGATTTCCGAGAGACCCAGTACTTC. Translating gives CASRIDFRETQYF. Full variable domain (rest looked up from reference TRBV7-9 and TRBJ2-5): DTGVSQNPRHKITKRGQNVTFRCDPISEHNRLYWYRQTLGQGPEFLTYFQNEAQLEKSRLLSDRFSAERPKGSFSTLEIQRTEQGDSAMYLCASRIDFRETQYFGPGTRLLVL.

The V gene is TRBV11-3, the J gene TRBJ2-7; 10 bases map to TRBD2. Germline loops: CDR1 SGHNT, CDR2 YENEEA. With V trimmed by 2 bases and J by 7 bases, 2 bases remained unmatched. There are 13 residues in the CDR3. The CDR3 nucleotides are TGTGCCAGCAGCTTACCGGGACTAGCGGAGCAGTACTTC. Amino acids: CASSLPGLAEQYF.

The rearrangement links TRBV5-1 to TRBJ2-5, with 14 bases matching TRBD2. The CDR3 runs 16 residues. V lost 0 bases, J lost 4 bases, and 2 bases stayed unmatched. The germline CDR1 and CDR2 sequences are SGHRS and YFSETQ. The CDR3 loop reads CASSLEGTSGRETQYF. CDR3 sequence (DNA): TGCGCCAGCAGCTTGGAAGGGACTAGCGGGAGAGAGACCCAGTACTTC.

The genes are TRBV5-1 and TRBJ2-2, with D unclear. Trimming shortened V by 1 base and J by 0 bases, and 13 bases separated the two germline ends. The CDR3 sequence is 17 residues long. Germline V gene sequence: CDR1 SGHRS, CDR2 YFSETQ. The CDR3: CASSLRIEIANTGELFF. The DNA of the CDR3 is TGCGCCAGCAGCTTGAGAATTGAGATTGCGAACACCGGGGAGCTGTTTTTT.

The genes are TRBV30 and TRBJ2-3; D is uncertain. The V end lost 3 bases, the J end lost 8 bases, and 9 bases lay between the germline ends. Germline CDR1 is GTSNPN and CDR2 is SVGIG (reference sequence). CDR3 length equals 11 residues. The CDR3 region has the DNA TGTGCCTGGAGGCTCCACGGTACGCAGTATTTT. Protein product: CAWRLHGTQYF. The whole variable domain, filled in from reference TRBV30 and TRBJ2-3, reads SQTIHQWPATLVQPVGSPLSLECTVEGTSNPNLYWYRQAAGRGLQLLFYSVGIGQISSEVPQNLSASRPQDRQFILSSKKLLLSDSGFYLCAWRLHGTQYFGPGTRLTVL.

The V gene is TRBV5-1, the J gene TRBJ2-7; perhaps TRBD1 as D (6 bases). CDR1 is SGHRS and CDR2 is YFSETQ in the germline V gene. The germline V and J ends were trimmed by 7 bases and 0 bases, with 11 bases remaining between them. This CDR3 has 13 residues. The CDR3 sequence is CASGRDNSYEQYF. The CDR3 region has the DNA TGCGCCAGCGGCCGGGACAACTCCTACGAGCAGTACTTC.

The chain recombines TRBV29-1 with TRBJ1-1, with a weak D call TRBD1 (5 bases). The CDR3 runs to 13 residues. CDR1 and CDR2 from the germline V gene are SQVTM and ANQGSEA. The germline V and J ends were trimmed by 4 bases and 5 bases, with 14 bases remaining between them. CDR3 loop: CSVAQGGGTEAFF. CDR3 bases: TGCAGCGTTGCGCAGGGTGGAGGGACTGAAGCTTTCTTT.

The V call is TRBV12-3 or TRBV12-4, the J call TRBJ2-7, with a weak D call TRBD1 (8 bases). The CDR3 length is 13 residues. Deletions cut 6 bases from V and 6 bases from J, with 15 bases between. CDR3 sequence: CASSLTGEGEQYF. CDR3 DNA: TGTGCCAGCAGCCTGACAGGGGAGGGCGAGCAGTACTTC.

The CDR3, as DNA: TGCGCCAGCAGCTTGGACGGGACAAATTCAAATGAGCAGTTCTTC. This gives the protein CASSLDGTNSNEQFF. The rearrangement uses TRBV5-1 and TRBJ2-1, with D perhaps matching TRBD1 (6 bases). Trimming removed 0 bases from V and 7 bases from J, with 14 bases in between. Per the germline V gene, CDR1 is SGHRS and CDR2 is YFSETQ. CDR3 size: 15 residues.

The chain carries TRBV11-2 and TRBJ1-1, with 7 bases matching TRBD1. This CDR3 spans 13 amino acids. Germline trimming cut 6 bases from V and 4 bases from J; bases unmatched to any gene: 5. From germline, CDR1 is SGHAT and CDR2 FQNNGV. The CDR3 region is CASREGAGTEAFF. The DNA for the CDR3 is TGTGCCAGCAGAGAGGGGGCCGGCACTGAAGCTTTCTTT.